These 18 T cell receptor beta chains originate from one sample sequenced in a study of cytomegalovirus exposure and HLA in healthy donors. Amplification used 60 Vbeta primers and 13 Jbeta primers. Clones were sequenced by immunoSEQ multiplex PCR, and TCRdb holds only the in-frame ones, with some missing. The sample has 170,000 or so clones; approximately 80% are singletons. The sample comprised PBMCs. All receptors derive from a man between 18 and 35 years old in good health and CMV-seronegative.

This sequence joins TRBV4-1 and TRBJ1-5; D is ambiguous. CDR1 and CDR2 from the germline V gene are MGHRA and YSYEKL. Deletions cut 0 bases from V and 10 bases from J, with 13 bases between. The CDR3 covers 14 residues. CDR3 DNA sequence: TGCGCCAGCAGCCAAGATTTGAGTGATCGACCCCAGCATTTT. Amino acid sequence: CASSQDLSDRPQHF.

V is TRBV27 and J is TRBJ1-1; D perhaps matches TRBD1 (5 bases). The CDR3 is 13 amino acids. The germline V gene encodes CDR1 MNHEY and CDR2 SMNVEV (reference sequence). V lost 7 bases and J lost 4, with 13 bases in between. CDR3 sequence reads: CASIGGSGTEAFF. The CDR3 DNA reads TGTGCCAGCATTGGGGGGAGCGGCACTGAAGCTTTCTTT.

This chain links TRBV7-6 with TRBJ2-1; 8 positions agree with TRBD2. V lost 1 base to trimming and J lost 8 bases; unmatched junction nucleotides: 10. The CDR3 length is 16 residues. Germline assignment: CDR1 SGHVS and CDR2 FNYEAQ. CDR3 in amino acids: CASSLVRAGVPDEQFF. As DNA, the CDR3 is TGTGCCAGCAGCTTAGTTAGAGCGGGAGTCCCCGATGAGCAGTTCTTC.

The chain has TRBV7-9 and TRBJ1-4; 7 positions agree with TRBD1. Looked up from germline, CDR1 is SEHNR and CDR2 is FQNEAQ (reference sequence). The CDR3 extends over 19 amino acids. V was pared by 5 bases and J by 1 base, with 16 bases of the junction left unmatched. CDR3 region: CASSIDAGQRRETNEKLFF. In nucleotides, the CDR3 is TGTGCCAGCAGCATAGACGCGGGACAGAGGAGGGAAACTAATGAAAAACTGTTTTTT.

This clone was counted a few times. This chain connects TRBV7-2 to TRBJ1-3; D perhaps matches TRBD1 (5 bases). The CDR3 extends over 13 amino acids. Per germline, CDR1 SGHTA and CDR2 FQGNSA. Trimming left V 5 bases short and J 3 bases short, with 8 bases between. In DNA form, the CDR3 reads TGTGCCAGCAGCCGGGACTTTGGAAACACCATATATTTT. This sequence encodes CASSRDFGNTIYF.

V usage is TRBV7-9 and J usage is TRBJ2-5; 15 bases fit TRBD2. The CDR3 loop spans 18 amino acids. V shed 0 bases and J 1 base; nucleotides not matched to a gene: 3. Germline V gene lookup returns CDR1 SEHNR and CDR2 FQNEAQ (reference sequence). CDR3 protein: CASSLAGTSGRIQETQYF. The DNA for the CDR3 is TGTGCCAGCAGCTTAGCAGGGACTAGCGGGAGGATCCAAGAGACCCAGTACTTC.

V usage is TRBV29-1 and J usage is TRBJ1-1, with D perhaps matching TRBD1 (5 bases). V lost 0 bases and J lost 0, with 20 bases in between. Germline V CDR1 and CDR2: SQVTM, ANQGSEA. CDR3 length: 18 amino acids. CDR3 protein: CSVEDQGRGVDMNTEAFF. Written as DNA, the CDR3 is TGCAGCGTTGAAGATCAGGGTCGCGGGGTCGATATGAACACTGAAGCTTTCTTT.

The chain employs TRBV28 and TRBJ2-1, with 12 nucleotides matching TRBD2. V was clipped by 10 bases and J by 6 bases; unmatched bases: 7. The V gene's germline CDR1 is MDHEN and CDR2 SYDVKM. The CDR3 spans 14 residues. CDR3 DNA sequence: TGTGCCACCTCCGCGGGACTAGCGGGCAATGAGCAGTTCTTC. Its protein is CATSAGLAGNEQFF. Filled out from reference TRBV28 and TRBJ2-1, the complete variable domain reads DVKVTQSSRYLVKRTGEKVFLECVQDMDHENMFWYRQDPGLGLRLIYFSYDVKMKEKGDIPEGYSVSREKKERFSLILESASTNQTSMYLCATSAGLAGNEQFFGPGTRLTVL.

V usage is TRBV30 and J usage is TRBJ2-7; 11 bases map to TRBD2. CDR1 GTSNPN and CDR2 SVGIG come from the germline V gene (reference sequence). The J segment lost 2 bases and the V segment lost 4 bases, leaving 7 bases of the junction unmatched. This CDR3 has 15 residues. The CDR3 loop is CAWIISGRVPYEQYF. For the CDR3, the DNA is TGTGCCTGGATCATTAGCGGGAGGGTCCCCTACGAGCAGTACTTC.

The rearrangement links TRBV5-4 to TRBJ2-7; D may be TRBD1 (6 bases). This CDR3 comprises 16 residues. Germline lookup yields CDR1 SGHNT and CDR2 YYREEE (reference sequence). V lost 0 bases and J lost 0, with 13 bases in between. CDR3 protein: CASSLEEGVTSYEQYF. For the CDR3, the DNA is TGTGCCAGCAGCTTGGAAGAGGGGGTAACCTCCTACGAGCAGTACTTC. The variable domain in full, completed from reference TRBV5-4 and TRBJ2-7, reads ETGVTQSPTHLIKTRGQQVTLRCSSQSGHNTVSWYQQALGQGPQFIFQYYREEENGRGNFPPRFSGLQFPNYSSELNVNALELDDSALYLCASSLEEGVTSYEQYFGPGTRLTVT.

The rearrangement uses TRBV7-9 and TRBJ1-4, with 10 positions matching TRBD1. Germline assignment: CDR1 SEHNR and CDR2 FQNEAQ (reference sequence). CDR3 size: 16 residues. V shed 2 bases and J 6 bases; nucleotides not matched to a gene: 6. In DNA, the CDR3 is TGTGCCAGCAGCTTAAGGACAGGGGGAATGTATGAAAAACTGTTTTTT. This sequence encodes CASSLRTGGMYEKLFF.

This chain uses TRBV2 with TRBJ1-3, with TRBD1 identical over 11 bases. V trimming: 8 bases; J trimming: 2 bases; junction bases outside the gene matches: 5. CDR1 is SNHLY, CDR2 FYNNEI, per germline. This CDR3 is 15 amino acids long. The CDR3 DNA reads as TGTGCCAGCGGGGGGACAGGGGGTCCTGGAAACACCATATATTTT. The encoded protein is CASGGTGGPGNTIYF.

The chain links TRBV28 to TRBJ1-2; 8 bases agree with TRBD1. Germline lookup yields CDR1 MDHEN and CDR2 SYDVKM. The CDR3 sequence is 15 residues long. The trim removed 2 bases at V and 3 bases at J, leaving 5 bases unmatched. This CDR3 is CASSLGGQAHYGYTF. As DNA, the CDR3 is TGTGCCAGCAGTTTAGGGGGACAGGCGCACTATGGCTACACCTTC.

The rearrangement links TRBV5-1 to TRBJ2-2, with D tentatively TRBD2 (6 bases). Germline CDR1 and CDR2: SGHRS and YFSETQ. The CDR3 is 19 amino acids. V was clipped by 3 bases and J by 2 bases, with 23 bases between them. The CDR3 loop reads CASSSGVRGPIINTGELFF. The CDR3 DNA reads TGCGCCAGCAGCTCGGGGGTGCGGGGACCTATAATCAACACCGGGGAGCTGTTTTTT.

The chain has TRBV5-1 and TRBJ1-2, with 9 positions matching TRBD1. The V gene end was trimmed by 4 bases and the J gene end by 7 bases; junction bases not matched to a gene: 11. The V gene's germline CDR1 is SGHRS and CDR2 YFSETQ. The CDR3 covers 15 residues. For the CDR3, the DNA is TGCGCCAGCAGCACGGCACAGGGGGCTGGGGGTGGCTACACCTTC. This encodes CASSTAQGAGGGYTF.

The V call is TRBV2, the J call TRBJ1-5; 7 nucleotides agree with TRBD1. The CDR3 runs to 14 residues. V was clipped by 4 bases and J by 8 bases; unmatched bases: 8. Germline V gene data show CDR1 as SNHLY and CDR2 as FYNNEI. CDR3 bases: TGTGCCAGCAGTGTACAGGGGATGATGGAGCCCCAGCATTTT. Translation: CASSVQGMMEPQHF.

In its sample, this clone was seen a few times. The chain employs TRBV2 and TRBJ2-1, with D unresolved. The germline CDR1 and CDR2 sequences are SNHLY and FYNNEI. This CDR3 spans 15 amino acids. V dropped 3 bases and J dropped 0 bases, with 9 bases sitting between them. This chain's CDR3 is CASSDLRSSYNEQFF. As DNA, the CDR3 is TGTGCCAGCAGTGACTTGCGGAGCTCCTACAATGAGCAGTTCTTC.

The chain couples TRBV5-1 to TRBJ2-7, with 9 bases lining up with TRBD1. CDR1 is SGHRS, CDR2 YFSETQ, per germline. V shed 4 bases and J 5 bases; nucleotides not matched to a gene: 4. The CDR3 sequence is 13 residues long. The CDR3 DNA sequence: TGCGCCAGCAGCCCACAGGGGGCCAACGAGCAGTACTTC. The encoded protein is CASSPQGANEQYF.